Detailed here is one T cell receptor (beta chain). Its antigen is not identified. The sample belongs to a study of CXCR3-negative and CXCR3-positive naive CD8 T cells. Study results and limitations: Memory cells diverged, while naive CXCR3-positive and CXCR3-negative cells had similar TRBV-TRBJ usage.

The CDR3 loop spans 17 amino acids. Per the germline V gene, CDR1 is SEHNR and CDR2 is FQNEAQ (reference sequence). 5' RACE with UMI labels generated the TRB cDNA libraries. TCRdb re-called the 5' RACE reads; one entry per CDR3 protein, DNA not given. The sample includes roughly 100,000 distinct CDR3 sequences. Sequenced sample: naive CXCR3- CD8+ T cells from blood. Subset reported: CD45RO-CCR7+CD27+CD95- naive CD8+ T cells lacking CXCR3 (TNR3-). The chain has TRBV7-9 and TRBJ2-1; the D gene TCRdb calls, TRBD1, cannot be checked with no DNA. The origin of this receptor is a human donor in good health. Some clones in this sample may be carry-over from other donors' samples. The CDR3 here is CASSLLGAEGSYNEQFF.